These 11 T cell receptor beta chains originate from one sample sequenced in a study of cytomegalovirus exposure and HLA in healthy donors. PCR involved 60 Vbeta and 13 Jbeta primers. Sequencing used immunoSEQ multiplex PCR; TCRdb keeps in-frame clones, though not all of them. The sample gives about 150,000 clones, around three quarters of which show up once; 4% is in the top ten. Sequenced: PBMCs. These receptors came from a woman in her 40s in good health and CMV-seronegative.

This chain links TRBV5-4 with TRBJ2-5; 10 bases fit TRBD2. In germline, CDR1 is SGHNT, CDR2 YYREEE (reference sequence). V lost 4 bases, J lost 8 bases, and 14 bases stayed unmatched. This CDR3 comprises 16 residues. The CDR3 loop reads CASSPAGTSVPVTQYF. Written as DNA, the CDR3 is TGTGCCAGCAGCCCAGCTGGGACTAGCGTTCCAGTAACCCAGTACTTC.

This rearrangement joins TRBV20-1 to TRBJ2-7; a possible D gene is TRBD2 (7 bases). CDR1 DFQATT and CDR2 SNEGSKA come from the germline V gene (reference sequence). The CDR3 has 11 amino acids. Trimming shortened V by 6 bases and J by 6 bases, and 12 bases separated the two germline ends. The CDR3 protein is CSARGGFEQYF. The CDR3 nucleotides read TGCAGTGCCCGCGGGGGCTTCGAGCAGTACTTC.

The rearrangement joins TRBV4-1 to TRBJ2-7; the D is unclear. With 0 bases removed from V and 3 bases from J, the gap between germline ends came to 3 bases. This CDR3 spans 12 amino acids. CDR1 is MGHRA and CDR2 is YSYEKL in the germline V gene. Here the CDR3 reads CASSQDNYEQYF. The CDR3 DNA reads as TGCGCCAGCAGCCAAGATAACTACGAGCAGTACTTC.

The rearrangement joins TRBV27 to TRBJ2-2; 7 bases are shared with TRBD2. After removal of 8 bases from V and 0 bases from J, the junction contained 0 bases not matched to a gene. Germline CDR1 reads MNHEY; CDR2 reads SMNVEV (reference sequence). CDR3 length: 13 residues. The CDR3 DNA reads TGTGCCAGCGGGGGGGCGAACACCGGGGAGCTGTTTTTT. Translated, it gives CASGGANTGELFF.

This chain joins TRBV5-6 and TRBJ2-1; TRBD1 aligns across 7 bases. There are 17 residues in the CDR3. CDR1 and CDR2 (germline): SGHDT, YYEEEE. The V segment lost 2 bases and the J segment 6 bases; nucleotides outside the gene matches: 14. Here the CDR3 reads CASSFSGLYRDSNEQFF. The CDR3 region has the DNA TGTGCCAGCAGCTTTTCCGGACTCTACAGGGACAGCAATGAGCAGTTCTTC.

The CDR3: CASSFNPGGYTF. CDR3 nucleotide sequence: TGTGCCAGCAGCTTTAATCCCGGGGGCTACACCTTC. The gene calls are TRBV7-9 and TRBJ1-2; D is unclear. CDR3 length: 12 residues. Looked up from germline, CDR1 is SEHNR and CDR2 is FQNEAQ (reference sequence). V lost 3 bases and J 8 bases, leaving 10 bases between the germline ends.

With regard to this clone: Additional DNA sequences in this sample encode the identical CDR3. In nucleotides, the CDR3 is TGCGCCAGCAGCCAACCTCCACAGGGTCAGAACACTGAAGCTTTCTTT. It yields the protein CASSQPPQGQNTEAFF. The chain combines TRBV4-1 with TRBJ1-1; the D gene is possibly TRBD1 (6 bases). Germline CDR1 and CDR2: MGHRA and YSYEKL. V shed 2 bases and J shed 1 base, with 14 bases lying between them. This CDR3 has 16 amino acids.

This clone was seen once. The V and J genes are TRBV4-1 and TRBJ1-2; possible D gene TRBD1, 6 bases. V lost 1 base to trimming and J lost 7 bases, with 13 bases between them. Germline loops: CDR1 MGHRA, CDR2 YSYEKL. The CDR3 consists of 14 residues. The CDR3 nucleotides are TGCGCCAGCAGCCAAGTGGGGAGGGGGACTGGCTACACCTTC. Protein sequence: CASSQVGRGTGYTF.

This clone is a singleton in its sample. V gene TRBV29-1 combines with J gene TRBJ1-2; 10 bases line up with TRBD1. In germline, CDR1 is SQVTM, CDR2 ANQGSEA. The CDR3 length is 13 residues. Germline trimming cut 6 bases from V and 4 bases from J; bases unmatched to any gene: 5. Written as DNA, the CDR3 is TGCAGCGTGGACAGGGGGATTTCCTATGGCTACACCTTC. Amino acid sequence: CSVDRGISYGYTF.

The rearrangement uses TRBV18 and TRBJ2-7; 8 bases match TRBD1. The germline V gene encodes CDR1 KGHSH and CDR2 LQKENI. Trimming took 4 bases from V and 8 from J; bases not matched to a gene: 13. This CDR3 has 15 residues. The CDR3 DNA reads TGTGCCAGCTCACGGGAGACAGGGGTGGGACAAAAGCAGTACTTC. Protein: CASSRETGVGQKQYF.

The V call is TRBV27, the J call TRBJ1-2; 9 nucleotides agree with TRBD1. CDR3 length: 16 amino acids. From germline, CDR1 is MNHEY and CDR2 SMNVEV (reference sequence). V lost 4 bases, J lost 1 base, and 7 bases stayed unmatched. This CDR3 is CASSSSTGGFNYGYTF. DNA for the CDR3: TGTGCCAGCAGTTCCTCGACAGGGGGATTTAACTATGGCTACACCTTC.